This T cell receptor (beta chain) was observed in a study of control samples from healthy donors and cancer patients (dated by TCRdb to the early 2020s). As for this clone: Its target antigen remains unknown. It has no much larger one-base neighbor in the sample; base qualities were not kept.

To prepare the library, the immunoSEQ multiplex PCR assay was applied. TCRdb's version of the immuneACCESS table is confined to in-frame rearrangements and falls short of the full clone set. An unresolved V gene accounts for under half of the shortfall where checked; the remainder is of unknown origin. This sample lists roughly 150,000 clones; about 94% were detected once. Of the sample, approximately 2.5% is held by the ten largest clones. V and J are truncated by 2 bases and 1 base respectively, leaving an intervening sequence of 12 bases. The germline V gene provides CDR1 MDHEN and CDR2 SYDVKM. The CDR3 contains 16 residues, cysteine and phenylalanine counted. Just CDR3 DNA is preserved here, 48 bases in frame from base 1.

Input material: blood. The rearrangement combines TRBV28 with TRBJ1-5, with the D gene not clear enough to name. This clonotype was obtained from a man aged 50-59 years in good health. The DNA sequence is as follows: TGTGCCAGCAGTTTAAGGTCTGGTGGGAGCAATCAGCCCCAGCATTTT. Its protein product is CASSLRSGGSNQPQHF.